A single sample is the source of the 23 T cell receptor beta chains below, sequenced in a study of blood T cell repertoires in COVID-19. The method was immunoSEQ multiplex PCR; TCRdb's version includes in-frame clones alone and lacks a portion of them. The table has around 200,000 clones, about 85% seen once; the top ten hold 9.5% to 15%. Sequenced: peripheral blood. The receptors derive from a woman between 18 and 29 years old who had recovered from COVID-19.

A single count supports this clone. The chain is built from TRBV9 and TRBJ2-6; 8 bases align to TRBD1. V shed 4 bases and J 2 bases; nucleotides not matched to a gene: 2. The CDR3 has 15 amino acids. Germline CDR1 and CDR2: SGDLS and YYNGEE. CDR3 in amino acids: CASSLDRAGANVLTF. DNA of the CDR3: TGTGCCAGCAGCTTGGACAGGGCTGGGGCCAACGTCCTGACTTTC.

V and J are TRBV7-2 and TRBJ2-3, with 9 bases fitting TRBD2. This CDR3 is 16 amino acids long. J was trimmed by 4 bases and V by 1 base; bases with no gene match: 6. Germline V gene lookup returns CDR1 SGHTA and CDR2 FQGNSA. CDR3 DNA sequence: TGTGCCAGCAGCTTAGTAGGGACTAGCCGCGCAGATACGCAGTATTTT. Amino acid sequence: CASSLVGTSRADTQYF.

This clone was observed a single time. V gene TRBV6-5 combines with J gene TRBJ1-2; weak D call: TRBD1 (5 bases). This CDR3 region has 14 residues. CDR1 is MNHEY, CDR2 SVGAGI, per germline. Deletions cut 7 bases from V and 4 bases from J, with 16 bases between. CDR3 sequence (DNA): TGTGCCAGCACTCGGGACCTCGGGGGCTATGGCTACACCTTC. Amino acids: CASTRDLGGYGYTF.

The chain carries TRBV25-1 and TRBJ2-3; no clear D gene. Germline V lookup: CDR1 MGHDK, CDR2 SYGVNS. The V and J ends lost 3 bases and 4 bases respectively, with 8 bases between them. The CDR3 runs 13 residues. Written as DNA, the CDR3 is TGTGCCAGCAGTGATCTAAGATCAGATACGCAGTATTTT. Translated, it gives CASSDLRSDTQYF.

The chain couples TRBV20-1 to TRBJ2-1, with TRBD2 matching over 9 bases. V gave up 3 bases and J gave up 4 bases; unmatched junction bases: 4. The germline CDR1 and CDR2 sequences are DFQATT and SNEGSKA (reference sequence). The CDR3 contains 14 residues. Here the CDR3 reads CSASSGSIYNEQFF. CDR3 sequence (DNA): TGCAGTGCTAGTAGCGGGAGTATATACAATGAGCAGTTCTTC.

The chain uses TRBV28 and TRBJ1-2; D unclear. V was pared by 7 bases and J by 7 bases, with 10 bases between. Per the germline V gene, CDR1 is MDHEN and CDR2 is SYDVKM. The CDR3 extends over 11 amino acids. As DNA, the CDR3 is TGTGCCAGCAACGGCAGGCCTGGCTACACCTTC. This encodes CASNGRPGYTF.

Points on this clone: The same CDR3 can be traced to other DNA sequences in this sample. The chain has TRBV4-3 and TRBJ1-2, with D hard to call. The CDR3 totals 14 residues. CDR1 is LGHNA and CDR2 is YSLEER in the germline V gene. Trimming left V 0 bases short and J 4 bases short, with 9 bases between. The CDR3: CASSQDRGAYGYTF. The DNA of the CDR3 is TGCGCCAGCAGCCAAGATCGGGGAGCCTATGGCTACACCTTC.

This rearrangement joins TRBV30 to TRBJ2-7, with a tentative D call TRBD2 (5 bases). V lost 2 bases, J lost 4 bases, and 12 bases lay in between. Germline values: CDR1 GTSNPN, CDR2 SVGIG (reference sequence). This CDR3 comprises 13 residues. CDR3 protein: CAWSSISGYEQYF. CDR3 in DNA: TGTGCCTGGAGTTCCATATCGGGGTACGAGCAGTACTTC.

V gene TRBV6-1 combines with J gene TRBJ1-2; a weak D match, TRBD1 (5 bases). The CDR3 has 15 amino acids. The V gene's germline CDR1 is MNHNS and CDR2 SASEGT. V was shortened by 0 bases and J by 4 bases, with 12 bases between the two germline ends. The CDR3 region is CASSEAVTETYGYTF. CDR3 bases: TGTGCCAGCAGTGAAGCCGTGACAGAGACCTATGGCTACACCTTC.

The gene calls are TRBV10-3 and TRBJ2-1; D ambiguous. Germline CDR1 is ENHRY and CDR2 is SYGVKD. V gave up 2 bases and J gave up 6 bases, with 11 bases separating them. The CDR3 sequence is 14 residues long. DNA of the CDR3: TGTGCCATCAGTGAGAGAGGCTTTCGCAATGAGCAGTTCTTC. This encodes CAISERGFRNEQFF.

Concerning this clone: One junction end disagrees with the germline gene, perhaps due to a read error. V gene TRBV5-4 combines with J gene TRBJ1-2, with D possibly being TRBD1 (5 bases). In germline, CDR1 is SGHNT, CDR2 YYREEE (reference sequence). The CDR3 consists of 12 residues. Here the CDR3 reads CASSLIGGDPHF. CDR3 nucleotide sequence: TGTGCCAGCAGCTTGATTGGGGGGGACCCTCACTTC. The full variable domain, its missing parts supplied by reference TRBV5-4 and TRBJ1-2, is ETGVTQSPTHLIKTRGQQVTLRCSSQSGHNTVSWYQQALGQGPQFIFQYYREEENGRGNFPPRFSGLQFPNYSSELNVNALELDDSALYLCASSLIGGDPHFGSGTRLTVV.

This chain connects TRBV2 to TRBJ2-7; TRBD2 agrees at 11 bases. There are 16 residues in the CDR3. Unmatched junction bases numbered 10, after V lost 6 bases and J lost 3 bases. Looked up from germline, CDR1 is SNHLY and CDR2 is FYNNEI. The CDR3 bases are TGTGCCAGCAGCCCGGAGGGACTAGCGGTAGTCTACGAGCAGTACTTC. Its translation: CASSPEGLAVVYEQYF.

This chain joins TRBV7-9 and TRBJ1-1; 9 nucleotides line up with TRBD1. The junction had 10 bases not matched to a gene; V was cut back by 0 bases and J by 11 bases. The CDR3 is 15 amino acids. CDR1 is SEHNR and CDR2 is FQNEAQ in the germline V gene (reference sequence). CDR3 sequence: CASSLAGQGDKSAFF. CDR3 DNA: TGTGCCAGCAGCTTAGCGGGACAGGGTGATAAGTCGGCTTTCTTT.

The rearrangement uses TRBV25-1 and TRBJ2-7; D gene unclear. Trimming pared 6 bases from V and 0 bases from J, leaving 12 bases between. The CDR3 extends over 14 amino acids. CDR1 and CDR2 (germline): MGHDK, SYGVNS. As DNA, the CDR3 is TGTGCCAGCAGCGCGGATAAGGACTCCTACGAGCAGTACTTC. Protein product: CASSADKDSYEQYF.

The V call is TRBV25-1, the J call TRBJ2-7; 7 bases are shared with TRBD1. V shed 4 bases, J shed 1 base, and the junction held 7 bases outside the gene matches. This CDR3 spans 15 amino acids. In germline, CDR1 is MGHDK, CDR2 SYGVNS. The CDR3 DNA sequence: TGTGCCAGCAGTGGGAGCCGGGACAGATCCTACGAGCAGTACTTC. Translation gives CASSGSRDRSYEQYF.

The CDR3 DNA follows: TGCGCCAGCAGTGCCGGACTAGAGCAGTTCTTC. Its protein product is CASSAGLEQFF. The rearrangement joins TRBV10-1 to TRBJ2-1, with a weak D call TRBD2 (6 bases). There are 11 residues in the CDR3. V gave up 4 bases and J gave up 10 bases, with 8 bases separating them. The germline gives CDR1 WNHNN, CDR2 SYGVQD (reference sequence).

This CDR3 reads CASSRDRTYGYTF. The CDR3 DNA sequence: TGCGCCAGCAGCCGGGACAGGACCTATGGCTACACCTTC. The chain couples TRBV4-3 to TRBJ1-2; TRBD1 matches 8 bases. V lost 4 bases and J lost 4; bases outside the gene matches: 2. The CDR3 loop spans 13 amino acids. Germline V gene data show CDR1 as LGHNA and CDR2 as YSLEER.

V usage is TRBV13 and J usage is TRBJ1-1; D remains ambiguous. The CDR3 has 14 amino acids. Trimming pared 5 bases from V and 1 base from J, leaving 11 bases between. Germline loops: CDR1 PRHDT, CDR2 FYEKMQ (reference sequence). CDR3 coding DNA: TGTGCCAGCAGCCTGGTCGGGGAGAACACTGAAGCTTTCTTT. It encodes CASSLVGENTEAFF. The full variable domain, in which reference TRBV13 and TRBJ1-1 provide the parts outside the CDR3, is AAGVIQSPRHLIKEKRETATLKCYPIPRHDTVYWYQQGPGQDPQFLISFYEKMQSDKGSIPDRFSAQQFSDYHSELNMSSLELGDSALYFCASSLVGENTEAFFGQGTRLTVV.

The chain employs TRBV9 and TRBJ2-1; 7 nucleotides align to TRBD1. CDR1 is SGDLS and CDR2 is YYNGEE in the germline V gene. With V trimmed by 0 bases and J by 4 bases, 7 bases remained unmatched. This CDR3 is built from 16 residues. The CDR3 is CASSVAMDRIYNEQFF. CDR3 bases: TGTGCCAGCAGCGTAGCTATGGACAGGATTTACAATGAGCAGTTCTTC.

The chain has TRBV10-3 and TRBJ1-2; tentative D call: TRBD1 (5 bases). The CDR3 covers 14 residues. Germline values: CDR1 ENHRY, CDR2 SYGVKD. V shed 7 bases and J shed 6 bases, with 18 bases lying between them. The CDR3 region is CAITMGLGRDGYTF. CDR3 nucleotide sequence: TGTGCCATCACGATGGGTCTGGGCAGGGATGGCTACACCTTC.

This rearrangement joins TRBV5-1 to TRBJ2-1, with a weak D call TRBD2 (5 bases). The V and J ends lost 5 bases and 7 bases respectively, with 7 bases between them. Germline lookup yields CDR1 SGHRS and CDR2 YFSETQ. The CDR3 extends over 11 amino acids. CDR3 nucleotides: TGCGCCAGCAGAGAGGGAAATGAGCAGTTCTTC. It translates to CASREGNEQFF. The full variable domain, with the rest looked up from reference TRBV5-1 and TRBJ2-1, is KAGVTQTPRYLIKTRGQQVTLSCSPISGHRSVSWYQQTPGQGLQFLFEYFSETQRNKGNFPGRFSGRQFSNSRSEMNVSTLELGDSALYLCASREGNEQFFGPGTRLTVL.

The J gene is TRBJ2-1, the V gene TRBV4-1; D gene uncertain. This CDR3 region has 13 residues. Germline V gives CDR1 MGHRA, CDR2 YSYEKL. Trimming pared 1 base from V and 10 bases from J, leaving 11 bases between. The DNA of the CDR3 is TGCGCCAGCAGCCAAGGGCTGCCCCCCGAGCAGTTCTTC. Protein sequence: CASSQGLPPEQFF.

The chain carries TRBV11-3 and TRBJ1-1, with 10 bases matching TRBD1. The CDR3 is made up of 16 amino acids. Germline CDR1 and CDR2: SGHNT and YENEEA. The V gene end was trimmed by 0 bases and the J gene end by 5 bases; junction bases not matched to a gene: 6. CDR3 amino acids: CASSLDKDRGRTEAFF. The CDR3 DNA reads TGTGCCAGCAGCTTAGATAAGGACAGGGGGAGAACTGAAGCTTTCTTT. Using reference TRBV11-3 and TRBJ1-1 for the parts outside the CDR3, the full variable domain is EAGVVQSPRYKIIEKKQPVAFWCNPISGHNTLYWYLQNLGQGPELLIRYENEEAVDDSQLPKDRFSAERLKGVDSTLKIQPAELGDSAVYLCASSLDKDRGRTEAFFGQGTRLTVV.